This T cell receptor beta chain was captured by sequencing in a study of OX40 agonist ivuxolimab in advanced cancers. Overall study: In this trial design, patients received ivuxolimab intravenously at 0.01 to 10 mg/kg every 2 weeks. The group had a mean age of around 60 years, ranged from 23 to 79, and was less than 85% male. There were three patients with partial responses, one having hepatocellular carcinoma and two cutaneous melanoma. The study, taken as a whole, reports: Researchers did not establish what antigens the expanded peripheral T cells target.

The CDR3 runs 18 residues. Germline CDR1 SNHLY, CDR2 FYNNEI. Trimming shortened V by 4 bases and J by 2 bases, and 20 bases separated the two germline ends. The assay was immunoSEQ multiplex PCR, and TCRdb's table has in-frame clones only and misses some. The sample includes approximately 75,000 clones, under 80% of them seen just once. To note about this clone: No antigen is known for it.

The input for sequencing was CD4+ or CD8+ T cells sorted from blood, taken in a trial of the OX40 agonist ivuxolimab. The sequence came from an adult with an advanced solid tumor such as melanoma, head and neck, liver or kidney cancer. The chain has TRBV2 and TRBJ2-2; D possibly matches TRBD1 or TRBD2 (5 bases each). In nucleotides, the CDR3 is TGTGCCAGCAGTGGCCGATTAACCTCGAGGGGAAACACCGGGGAGCTGTTTTTT. Encoded protein: CASSGRLTSRGNTGELFF.